The 6 T cell receptor beta chains below come from one sample, sequenced in a study of early T cells in non-severe SARS-CoV-2 infection (dated by TCRdb to the early 2020s). Library preparation used 5' RACE. Sequenced using a NextSeq 500. TCRdb cleaned the public reads at Q25 with fastp, built clones with MiXCR and kept in-frame beta chains. Rows are unified per CDR3 protein, each entry keeping the most common DNA and genes. Present in this sample are 65,000 to 80,000 distinct CDR3 sequences, around 10% of which were seen just once. The ten largest clones add up to around 5% of the sample. The sequencing input was whole blood. All receptors come from an adult who was a healthcare worker with PCR-confirmed SARS-CoV-2 infection or an uninfected control (not recorded which).

This clonotype was seen at least ten times. CDR3 DNA: TGTGCCAGCTCACCGCTGACAGGGACCCTCTATGGCTACACCTTC. Translation gives CASSPLTGTLYGYTF. The V and J genes are TRBV18 and TRBJ1-2, with 7 nucleotides matching TRBD1. Per germline, CDR1 KGHSH and CDR2 LQKENI. The CDR3 loop spans 15 amino acids. Trimming took 3 bases from V and 4 from J; bases not matched to a gene: 8.

This clonotype came up a few times. The rearrangement links TRBV11-3 to TRBJ2-5; tentatively, D is TRBD2 (6 bases). Trimming shortened V by 5 bases and J by 1 base, and 11 bases separated the two germline ends. The CDR3 loop spans 14 amino acids. Germline assignment: CDR1 SGHNT and CDR2 YENEEA. CDR3 loop: CASSRRDSQETQYF. CDR3 in DNA: TGTGCCAGCAGCCGACGGGACTCCCAAGAGACCCAGTACTTC.

The V call is TRBV11-2, the J call TRBJ2-1, with D maybe TRBD2 (7 bases). Germline lookup yields CDR1 SGHAT and CDR2 FQNNGV. V lost 5 bases to trimming and J lost 3 bases, with 17 bases between them. The CDR3 loop spans 16 amino acids. CDR3 region: CASSPLGGPLYNEQFF. The DNA of the CDR3 is TGTGCCAGCAGCCCTCTGGGGGGGCCCCTCTACAATGAGCAGTTCTTC.

The CDR3 bases are TGTGCCAGCAGCTTAGGAACTGCTCGCCAGTACTTC. This encodes CASSLGTARQYF. The chain recombines TRBV7-2 with TRBJ2-7, with D unresolved. V lost 1 base and J 10 bases, leaving 11 bases between the germline ends. Germline V lookup: CDR1 SGHTA, CDR2 FQGNSA. CDR3 length: 12 amino acids.

This clonotype was seen at least ten times. This chain's CDR3 is CAISEGGSTEAFF. The CDR3 DNA reads as TGTGCCATCAGTGAGGGCGGGAGCACTGAAGCTTTCTTT. The chain links TRBV10-3 to TRBJ1-1; D gene unclear. In germline, CDR1 is ENHRY, CDR2 SYGVKD. This CDR3 spans 13 amino acids. Trimming removed 2 bases from V and 4 bases from J, with 8 bases in between.

This clonotype was seen a handful of times. This CDR3 reads CSARQVDYEQYF. The CDR3 coding sequence is TGCAGCGCACGCCAGGTGGACTACGAGCAGTACTTC. This chain links TRBV29-1 with TRBJ2-7; no definite D call. Germline CDR1 reads SQVTM; CDR2 reads ANQGSEA. Trimming removed 7 bases from V and 3 bases from J, with 13 bases in between. The CDR3 has 12 amino acids.